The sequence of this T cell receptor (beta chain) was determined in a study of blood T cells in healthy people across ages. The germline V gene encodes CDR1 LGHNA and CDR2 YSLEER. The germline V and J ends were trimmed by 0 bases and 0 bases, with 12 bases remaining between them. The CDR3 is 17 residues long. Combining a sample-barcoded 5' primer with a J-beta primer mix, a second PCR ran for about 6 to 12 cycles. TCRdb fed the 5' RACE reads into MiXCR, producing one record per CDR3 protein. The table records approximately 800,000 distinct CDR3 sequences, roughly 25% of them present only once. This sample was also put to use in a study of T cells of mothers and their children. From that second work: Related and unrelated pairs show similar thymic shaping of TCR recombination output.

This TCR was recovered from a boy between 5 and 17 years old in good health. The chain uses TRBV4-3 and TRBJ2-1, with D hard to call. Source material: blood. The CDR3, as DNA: TGCGCCAGCAGCCAAGAGTCGGCAGAAATCTCCTACAATGAGCAGTTCTTC. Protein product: CASSQESAEISYNEQFF.